Listed below are T cell receptor beta chains from one sample, sequenced in a study of beta chain features in type 1 diabetes. TCRdb's table, derived via immunoSEQ multiplex PCR, lists solely in-frame clones and lacks some. The sample holds some 250,000 clones, around 14% seen once. Sequencing used naive CD4+ T cells from blood. Every receptor here comes from a man younger than 40 with type 1 diabetes. The CDR3 runs from the conserved cysteine through the conserved F or W. The D gene is left open where the match is weak. Expanded clones get a size class; other rows say once, few or many, or leave the size out.

d_call clone_size j_call v_call cdr3_aa cdr3_nt
TRBD2 few TRBJ2-2 TRBV5-6 CASSPGGPNTGELFF TGTGCCAGCAGCCCGGGGGGGCCGAACACCGGGGAGCTGTTTTTT
NA NA TRBJ1-1 TRBV19 CASSIGFAGGNTEAFF TGTGCCAGTAGTATCGGATTTGCGGGTGGGAACACTGAAGCTTTCTTT
TRBD1 NA TRBJ2-1 TRBV5-4 CASSSAGQGYNEQFF TGTGCCAGCAGCTCCGCAGGACAGGGTTACAATGAGCAGTTCTTC
NA once TRBJ2-7 TRBV19 CASSKRGGSYEQYF TGTGCCAGTAGTAAACGAGGGGGTTCCTACGAGCAGTACTTC
TRBD2 few TRBJ2-1 TRBV7-9 CASSLDRAAGVGYNEQFF TGTGCCAGCAGCTTAGACAGGGCAGCGGGAGTAGGGTACAATGAGCAGTTCTTC
NA NA TRBJ1-5 TRBV4-1 CASSQDRNQPQHF TGCGCCAGCAGCCAAGACAGAAATCAGCCCCAGCATTTT
NA few TRBJ1-6 TRBV6-5 CASSPDRYNSPLHF TGTGCCAGCAGTCCCGACAGATATAATTCACCCCTCCACTTT
NA few TRBJ2-4 TRBV19 CATTLPAKNIQYF TGTGCCACGACTCTTCCAGCCAAAAACATTCAGTACTTC
NA NA TRBJ2-2 TRBV5-1 CASSLEGQNTGELFF TGCGCCAGCAGCTTGGAGGGACAGAACACCGGGGAGCTGTTTTTT
TRBD1 few TRBJ2-3 TRBV2 CASYAGTGVTDTQYF TGTGCCAGTTACGCCGGGACAGGGGTCACAGATACGCAGTATTTT
NA NA TRBJ2-7 TRBV19 CASSMGQLYEQYF TGTGCCAGTAGTATGGGGCAGCTCTACGAGCAGTACTTC
NA NA TRBJ2-7 TRBV7-9 CASSFQGYEQYF TGTGCCAGCAGCTTCCAGGGCTACGAGCAGTACTTC
TRBD1 NA TRBJ2-2 TRBV18 CASSAFDIVDRHNTGELFF TGTGCCAGCTCAGCTTTCGATATTGTGGACAGGCATAACACCGGGGAGCTGTTTTTT
NA NA TRBJ2-6 TRBV5-1 CASSLGQSSGANVLTF TGCGCCAGCAGCTTAGGACAATCCTCTGGGGCCAACGTCCTGACTTTC
NA NA TRBJ1-5 TRBV19 CASSIRQSPNQPQHF TGTGCCAGTAGTATAAGACAGAGCCCTAATCAGCCCCAGCATTTT
NA NA TRBJ2-7 TRBV15 CATSRDTGSSYF TGTGCCACCAGCAGAGATACAGGGAGCTCGTACTTC
NA NA TRBJ2-7 TRBV6-5 CASTRRGGEQYF TGTGCCAGCACCAGGAGGGGTGGCGAGCAGTACTTC